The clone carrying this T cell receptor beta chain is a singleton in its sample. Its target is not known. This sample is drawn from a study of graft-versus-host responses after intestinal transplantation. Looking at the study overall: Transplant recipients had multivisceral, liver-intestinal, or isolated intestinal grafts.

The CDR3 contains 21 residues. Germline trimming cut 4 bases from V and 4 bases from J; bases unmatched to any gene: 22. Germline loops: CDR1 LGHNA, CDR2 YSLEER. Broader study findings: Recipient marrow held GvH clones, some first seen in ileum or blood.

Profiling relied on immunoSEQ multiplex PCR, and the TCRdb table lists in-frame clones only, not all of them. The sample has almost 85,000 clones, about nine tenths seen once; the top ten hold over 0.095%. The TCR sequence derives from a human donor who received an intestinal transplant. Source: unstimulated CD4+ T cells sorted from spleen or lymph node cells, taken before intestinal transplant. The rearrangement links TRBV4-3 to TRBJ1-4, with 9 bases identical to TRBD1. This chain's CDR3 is CASSRRGSSGQGPPYNEKLFF. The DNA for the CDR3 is TGCGCCAGCAGCCGAAGAGGTTCCTCGGGACAGGGTCCTCCATATAATGAAAAACTGTTTTTT.